The 32 T cell receptor beta chains below all came from one sample that was sequenced in a study of CD8 T cells in Susac syndrome. With random hexamers, reverse transcription was performed on about 0.5 to 1 ug of RNA. In TCRdb, the immunoSEQ multiplex PCR reads were re-called with MiXCR into one record per CDR3 protein. This sample has more than 85,000 distinct CDR3 sequences, with just under 95% found just once. Sequencing was performed on CD4+ T cells from PBMCs. The source of these receptors is a human donor with Susac syndrome.

The chain links TRBV15 to TRBJ2-7; D unresolved. The germline gives CDR1 LNHNV, CDR2 YYDKDF (reference sequence). The CDR3 length is 12 residues. Trimming took 3 bases from V and 6 from J, leaving 9 bases between them. CDR3: CATSSVALEQYF. The CDR3 nucleotides read TGTGCCACCAGCAGTGTGGCTCTCGAGCAGTACTTC.

J is TRBJ1-5 and V is TRBV20-1; 7 nucleotides line up with TRBD1. J lost 5 bases, V lost 6 bases, and 13 bases had no gene match. Germline values: CDR1 DFQATT, CDR2 SNEGSKA (reference sequence). This CDR3 is 15 amino acids long. Written as DNA, the CDR3 is TGCAGTGCAACCGGGACAGCCTCTACCGATCAGCCCCAGCATTTT. Its translation: CSATGTASTDQPQHF.

This rearrangement joins TRBV6-5 to TRBJ1-3; perhaps TRBD1 as D (5 bases). Between the trimmed V and J ends, which lost 2 bases and 0 bases, there was a span of 11 bases. Germline lookup yields CDR1 MNHEY and CDR2 SVGAGI. The CDR3 covers 16 residues. The CDR3 DNA is TGTGCCAGCAGTTACGGGACCTTTCTCTCTGGAAACACCATATATTTT. Translation gives CASSYGTFLSGNTIYF.

This sequence joins TRBV7-3 and TRBJ1-1; D gene ambiguous. The CDR3 is 11 amino acids. V dropped 5 bases and J dropped 7 bases, with 8 bases sitting between them. In germline, CDR1 is SGHTA, CDR2 FQGTGA. For the CDR3, the DNA is TGTGCCAGCAGCCCCTATATTGAAGCTTTCTTT. Its translation: CASSPYIEAFF.

CDR3 in DNA: TGCAGTCCACGGGAGCCCGGGGCCAAAAACATTCAGTACTTC. Protein sequence: CSPREPGAKNIQYF. This chain links TRBV20-1 with TRBJ2-4, with a possible D match to TRBD2 (6 bases). CDR1 DFQATT and CDR2 SNEGSKA come from the germline V gene (reference sequence). V was pared by 8 bases and J by 1 base, with 15 bases between. This CDR3 has 14 residues.

V gene TRBV7-9 combines with J gene TRBJ2-1; the D gene is possibly TRBD1 (6 bases). This CDR3 has 16 amino acids. The germline V gene encodes CDR1 SEHNR and CDR2 FQNEAQ (reference sequence). The germline V and J ends were trimmed by 7 bases and 2 bases, with 18 bases remaining between them. For the CDR3, the DNA is TGTGCCAGCACCCCACCTGGGGGCCTGACCTACAATGAGCAGTTCTTC. As protein: CASTPPGGLTYNEQFF.

DNA of the CDR3: TGTGCCTGGAGCCTTTTGGGGGCCCCTAACTATGGCTACACCTTC. It codes for CAWSLLGAPNYGYTF. This chain connects TRBV30 to TRBJ1-2, with a possible D match to TRBD1 (6 bases). Germline V CDR1 and CDR2: GTSNPN, SVGIG (reference sequence). The CDR3 loop spans 15 amino acids. V was trimmed by 3 bases and J by 0 bases, leaving 14 bases between them.

The chain combines TRBV30 with TRBJ2-2, with 9 bases identical to TRBD2. The ends lost 1 base at V and 6 bases at J; junction bases unmatched: 6. Germline values: CDR1 GTSNPN, CDR2 SVGIG (reference sequence). The CDR3 runs to 15 residues. CDR3 nucleotides: TGTGCCTGGAGTGCCATAGCGGGGGAAGCCGGGGAGCTGTTTTTT. It is translated as CAWSAIAGEAGELFF.

The J gene is TRBJ2-1, the V gene TRBV7-2; D not certain. Trimming shortened V by 1 base and J by 12 bases, and 13 bases separated the two germline ends. This CDR3 is built from 13 residues. The V gene's germline CDR1 is SGHTA and CDR2 FQGNSA. CDR3 region: CASSLGTGPRQFF. The CDR3 coding sequence is TGTGCCAGCAGCTTAGGGACCGGCCCCCGGCAGTTCTTC.

V is TRBV5-1 and J is TRBJ2-6; weak D call: TRBD2 (7 bases). V was cut by 4 bases and J by 0 bases, with 17 bases left in between. CDR1 and CDR2 (germline): SGHRS, YFSETQ. The CDR3 covers 18 residues. As DNA, the CDR3 is TGCGCCAGCAGCGCGTGGGGGGGCGTGAGCTCTGGGGCCAACGTCCTGACTTTC. It codes for CASSAWGGVSSGANVLTF.

The rearrangement links TRBV6-2 or TRBV6-3 to TRBJ2-2; tentative D call: TRBD1 (6 bases). The CDR3 extends over 14 amino acids. CDR1 MNHEY and CDR2 SVGEGT come from the germline V gene. The V end lost 1 base, the J end lost 5 bases, and 8 bases lay between the germline ends. The CDR3: CASSYLGATGELFF. The CDR3 nucleotides are TGTGCCAGCAGTTACTTGGGGGCGACCGGGGAGCTGTTTTTT.

This chain uses TRBV20-1 with TRBJ1-1; D is possibly TRBD1 (5 bases). CDR3 size: 13 residues. In germline, CDR1 is DFQATT, CDR2 SNEGSKA (reference sequence). Trimming stripped 5 bases from V and 10 bases from J, with 20 bases between. DNA of the CDR3: TGCAGTGCTGGCGGGGCTGCGGGGGTAGGAGCTTTCTTT. The encoded protein is CSAGGAAGVGAFF.

The V gene is TRBV11-2, the J gene TRBJ1-5; 9 bases line up with TRBD1. The CDR3 is 13 amino acids. The V gene end was trimmed by 5 bases and the J gene end by 7 bases; junction bases not matched to a gene: 3. Germline-derived CDR1 and CDR2 are SGHAT and FQNNGV. The DNA of the CDR3 is TGTGCCAGCAGCCCGGACAGGGGACAGCCCCAGCATTTT. Protein product: CASSPDRGQPQHF.

The chain links TRBV25-1 to TRBJ2-3, with 9 bases aligning to TRBD1. Germline CDR1 is MGHDK and CDR2 is SYGVNS. The length of the CDR3 is 12 residues. The V and J ends lost 8 bases and 6 bases, in that order; junction bases with no gene match: 3. As DNA, the CDR3 is TGTGCCAGCGGACAGGGGATGGATACGCAGTATTTT. As protein: CASGQGMDTQYF.

The J gene is TRBJ2-2, the V gene TRBV6-4, with a possible D match to TRBD2 (5 bases). CDR3 length: 13 amino acids. The V and J ends lost 0 bases and 6 bases respectively, with 5 bases between them. Looked up from germline, CDR1 is MRHNA and CDR2 is SNTAGT. CDR3 sequence: CASSDSDSGELFF. For the CDR3, the DNA is TGTGCCAGCAGTGACTCGGACTCCGGGGAGCTGTTTTTT.

The chain employs TRBV20-1 and TRBJ1-1; 7 positions agree with TRBD1. The CDR3 is 13 amino acids. CDR1 is DFQATT and CDR2 is SNEGSKA in the germline V gene (reference sequence). J was trimmed by 5 bases and V by 6 bases; bases with no gene match: 9. This CDR3 reads CSAPLRGKTEAFF. As DNA, the CDR3 is TGCAGTGCACCTCTCAGGGGGAAAACTGAAGCTTTCTTT.

The chain is built from TRBV5-6 and TRBJ1-2; TRBD1 might be the D (6 bases). The germline V gene encodes CDR1 SGHDT and CDR2 YYEEEE. V lost 0 bases and J lost 2, with 11 bases in between. CDR3 length: 15 residues. The CDR3 is CASSLEGVPNYGYTF. Here the CDR3 DNA reads TGTGCCAGCAGCTTGGAGGGGGTACCCAACTATGGCTACACCTTC.

V and J are TRBV9 and TRBJ2-1; D not certain. Trimming stripped 1 base from V and 10 bases from J, with 18 bases between. The CDR3 is made up of 15 amino acids. Germline assignment: CDR1 SGDLS and CDR2 YYNGEE. The CDR3 nucleotides are TGTGCCAGCAGCGTACCAACCTTGAGGAGCGTGGAGCAGTTCTTC. This translates into CASSVPTLRSVEQFF.

The DNA for the CDR3 is TGTGCCTGGAGTGTAAGTCAGTACTATGGCTACACCTTC. Its protein is CAWSVSQYYGYTF. The gene calls are TRBV30 and TRBJ1-2; D unclear. Germline V gene data show CDR1 as GTSNPN and CDR2 as SVGIG (reference sequence). V lost 0 bases and J lost 3, with 8 bases in between. CDR3 size: 13 residues.

This clonotype has just one count. This chain connects TRBV7-9 to TRBJ1-6; 7 nucleotides align to TRBD1. Germline CDR1 and CDR2: SEHNR and FQNEAQ (reference sequence). The length of the CDR3 is 15 residues. Trimming at V came to 5 bases and at J to 6 bases, leaving 7 bases not matched to a gene. CDR3 in DNA: TGTGCCAGCAGCGGATTCCGGGACAGTAATTCACCCCTCCACTTT. Its translation: CASSGFRDSNSPLHF.

V gene TRBV3-1 combines with J gene TRBJ2-1; D unresolved. Trimming removed 5 bases from V and 11 bases from J, with 16 bases in between. The length of the CDR3 is 13 residues. Germline CDR1 is LGHDT and CDR2 is YNNKEL (reference sequence). DNA of the CDR3: TGTGCCAGCAGCTTGGACCGAGGTAGGAAGCAGTTCTTC. It is translated as CASSLDRGRKQFF.

The chain employs TRBV20-1 and TRBJ2-3, with TRBD1 as a possible D gene (6 bases). The ends were cut back, 5 bases at V and 0 bases at J, with 12 bases in the middle. The CDR3 contains 14 residues. The germline V gene encodes CDR1 DFQATT and CDR2 SNEGSKA (reference sequence). Written as DNA, the CDR3 is TGCAGTGCTGACGGGACAACTAGCACAGATACGCAGTATTTT. Protein sequence: CSADGTTSTDTQYF.

This sequence joins TRBV7-2 and TRBJ1-2; D possibly corresponds to TRBD1 (6 bases). Germline-derived CDR1 and CDR2 are SGHTA and FQGNSA. Between the trimmed V and J ends, which lost 1 base and 2 bases, there was a span of 14 bases. The CDR3 sequence is 16 residues long. The CDR3 DNA follows: TGTGCCAGCAGCTTAGACCTCTTGACAGGAAACTATGGCTACACCTTC. This translates into CASSLDLLTGNYGYTF.

The rearrangement links TRBV21-1 to TRBJ1-1. TRBV21-1 is tagged as a pseudogene. The CDR3 consists of 14 residues. As DNA, the CDR3 is TGTGCCAGCAGCCGATTGACGGTGGGCTCTGAAGCTTTCTTT. This translates into CASSRLTVGSEAFF.

This chain joins TRBV3-1 and TRBJ2-4; 7 bases fit TRBD1. CDR3 length: 14 residues. Per germline, CDR1 LGHDT and CDR2 YNNKEL (reference sequence). Trimming took 3 bases from V and 6 from J; bases not matched to a gene: 5. Here the CDR3 reads CASSQPWDRNIQYF. The CDR3 nucleotides read TGTGCCAGCAGCCAGCCATGGGACAGAAACATTCAGTACTTC. Supplemented by reference TRBV3-1 and TRBJ2-4, the full variable domain reads DTAVSQTPKYLVTQMGNDKSIKCEQNLGHDTMYWYKQDSKKFLKIMFSYNNKELIINETVPNRFSPKSPDKAHLNLHINSLELGDSAVYFCASSQPWDRNIQYFGAGTRLSVL.

CDR3 bases: TGCAGTGCGACTGACGGAGCTAACTATGGCTACACCTTC. This encodes CSATDGANYGYTF. This rearrangement joins TRBV20-1 to TRBJ1-2, with unresolved D. Germline V gives CDR1 DFQATT, CDR2 SNEGSKA (reference sequence). The CDR3 consists of 13 residues. V was pared by 6 bases and J by 0 bases, with 11 bases between.

This clonotype was observed a single time. This chain connects TRBV30 to TRBJ1-4; D is unclear. Deletions cut 6 bases from V and 5 bases from J, with 16 bases between. CDR1 is GTSNPN and CDR2 is SVGIG in the germline V gene (reference sequence). This CDR3 is built from 14 residues. Here the CDR3 DNA reads TGTGCCTGTGGCCCCGCCGGGCCGAATGAAAAACTGTTTTTT. This gives the protein CACGPAGPNEKLFF.

The V gene is TRBV9, the J gene TRBJ2-5, with 7 nucleotides matching TRBD2. Germline trimming cut 0 bases from V and 5 bases from J; bases unmatched to any gene: 1. This CDR3 comprises 13 residues. Germline V CDR1 and CDR2: SGDLS, YYNGEE. The CDR3 sequence: CASSVGAGETQYF. As DNA, the CDR3 is TGTGCCAGCAGCGTAGGAGCGGGGGAGACCCAGTACTTC.

This chain links TRBV6-5 with TRBJ1-3; a possible D gene is TRBD1 (6 bases). V was cut by 5 bases and J by 4 bases, with 12 bases left in between. The V gene's germline CDR1 is MNHEY and CDR2 SVGAGI. This CDR3 has 14 residues. CDR3: CASSLQGNGNTIYF. The CDR3 nucleotides read TGTGCCAGCAGTCTACAGGGTAACGGAAACACCATATATTTT.

The chain combines TRBV4-3 with TRBJ2-1, with D unresolved. Germline CDR1 and CDR2: LGHNA and YSLEER. This CDR3 is built from 13 residues. With 0 bases removed from V and 7 bases from J, the gap between germline ends came to 7 bases. The CDR3 sequence is CASSQEIWNEQFF. CDR3 DNA sequence: TGCGCCAGCAGCCAAGAGATATGGAATGAGCAGTTCTTC.

The rearrangement links TRBV7-2 to TRBJ2-7; weak D call: TRBD1 (6 bases). The CDR3 has 14 residues. Germline CDR1 SGHTA, CDR2 FQGNSA. The V end lost 2 bases, the J end lost 7 bases, and 15 bases lay between the germline ends. CDR3: CASSLIRGDSEQYF. CDR3 coding DNA: TGTGCCAGCAGCTTAATCAGGGGCGACTCGGAGCAGTACTTC.

The chain couples TRBV30 to TRBJ1-2, with unresolved D. V lost 0 bases and J 8 bases, leaving 10 bases between the germline ends. From germline, CDR1 is GTSNPN and CDR2 SVGIG (reference sequence). The CDR3 extends over 12 amino acids. The CDR3 loop reads CAWSVGVRGYTF. CDR3 coding DNA: TGTGCCTGGAGTGTTGGGGTCCGCGGCTACACCTTC.